The 25 T cell receptor beta chains below all came from one sample that was sequenced in a study of blood T cell repertoires in COVID-19. Only in-frame clones appear in the TCRdb table, and some are missing; sequencing was by immunoSEQ multiplex PCR. The data contain about 150,000 clones, approximately 86% of them singletons. Sample: peripheral blood. These receptors all come from a woman aged 45-65 years with acute or convalescent COVID-19.

The genes are TRBV19 and TRBJ2-3; 7 bases are shared with TRBD1. J was trimmed by 5 bases and V by 7 bases; bases with no gene match: 9. Looked up from germline, CDR1 is LNHDA and CDR2 is SQIVND (reference sequence). This CDR3 region has 14 residues. CDR3 protein: CASTTDRVGDTQYF. Here the CDR3 DNA reads TGTGCCAGTACCACCGACAGGGTGGGAGATACGCAGTATTTT.

The CDR3 loop is CASSPTDRAYNSPLHF. The DNA for the CDR3 is TGTGCCAGCAGCCCTACCGACCGGGCCTATAATTCACCCCTCCACTTT. V gene TRBV9 combines with J gene TRBJ1-6; no clear D gene. With 4 bases removed from V and 2 bases from J, the gap between germline ends came to 13 bases. The CDR3 consists of 16 residues. Germline-derived CDR1 and CDR2 are SGDLS and YYNGEE.

The chain couples TRBV5-6 to TRBJ1-4, with D unresolved. CDR1 and CDR2 (germline): SGHDT, YYEEEE. V shed 2 bases and J shed 8 bases, with 13 bases lying between them. CDR3 length equals 14 residues. This CDR3 is CASSLRAGTEKLFF. The CDR3 bases are TGTGCCAGCAGCTTACGCGCAGGAACGGAAAAACTGTTTTTT. The full variable domain, its missing parts supplied by reference TRBV5-6 and TRBJ1-4, is DAGVTQSPTHLIKTRGQQVTLRCSPKSGHDTVSWYQQALGQGPQFIFQYYEEEERQRGNFPDRFSGHQFPNYSSELNVNALLLGDSALYLCASSLRAGTEKLFFGSGTQLSVL.

The rearrangement joins TRBV11-2 to TRBJ1-4; 7 bases align to TRBD1. The V gene end was trimmed by 2 bases and the J gene end by 3 bases; junction bases not matched to a gene: 3. The CDR3 spans 15 residues. Germline lookup yields CDR1 SGHAT and CDR2 FQNNGV. DNA of the CDR3: TGTGCCAGCAGCTTACGGGGACAGCCTAATGAAAAACTGTTTTTT. Translating gives CASSLRGQPNEKLFF.

The chain couples TRBV6-5 to TRBJ1-2; D gene uncertain. Trimming took 4 bases from V and 0 from J, leaving 6 bases between them. There are 13 residues in the CDR3. CDR1 is MNHEY, CDR2 SVGAGI, per germline. CDR3 nucleotide sequence: TGTGCCAGCAGTTTTACAGCTAACTATGGCTACACCTTC. Its translation is CASSFTANYGYTF.

This rearrangement joins TRBV10-3 to TRBJ1-2; D perhaps matches TRBD1 (6 bases). V was trimmed by 7 bases and J by 6 bases, leaving 18 bases between them. This CDR3 spans 14 amino acids. Germline values: CDR1 ENHRY, CDR2 SYGVKD. Written as DNA, the CDR3 is TGTGCCATCAACGATAATGGACAGATAGATGGCTACACCTTC. Translation: CAINDNGQIDGYTF.

The V call is TRBV11-2, the J call TRBJ2-1; 8 bases align to TRBD2. CDR1 and CDR2 from the germline V gene are SGHAT and FQNNGV. The V and J ends lost 1 base and 4 bases, in that order; junction bases with no gene match: 9. The CDR3 sequence is 17 residues long. DNA for the CDR3: TGTGCCAGCAGCTTAGGCCGACGGGGGGGCCTTTACAATGAGCAGTTCTTC. This encodes CASSLGRRGGLYNEQFF.

The chain uses TRBV2 and TRBJ2-4, with TRBD2 as a possible D gene (5 bases). The CDR3 is 13 residues long. The germline gives CDR1 SNHLY, CDR2 FYNNEI. V gave up 7 bases and J gave up 0 bases, with 7 bases separating them. As DNA, the CDR3 is TGTGCCAGCACGGGATTAGCCAAAAACATTCAGTACTTC. Amino acid sequence: CASTGLAKNIQYF.

The chain carries TRBV24-1 and TRBJ2-1; 9 bases line up with TRBD2. The CDR3 sequence is 19 residues long. Germline trimming cut 0 bases from V and 9 bases from J; bases unmatched to any gene: 17. Germline V gene data show CDR1 as KGHDR and CDR2 as SFDVKD. CDR3: CATSDLTRGAGGPRAEQFF. CDR3 nucleotide sequence: TGTGCCACCAGTGATTTGACCCGGGGGGCGGGAGGGCCTAGGGCTGAGCAGTTCTTC.

The CDR3, as DNA: TGTGCCAGCAGCCGGGACACCGCGAACACCGGGGAGCTGTTTTTT. Protein: CASSRDTANTGELFF. The chain links TRBV3-1 (or the pseudogene TRBV3-2) to TRBJ2-2; perhaps TRBD1 as D (6 bases). Trimming cost V 4 bases and J 0 bases, with 9 bases left between them. The CDR3 length is 15 residues. Germline V gives CDR1 LGHDT, CDR2 YNNKEL (reference sequence).

This clone was seen only once. V and J are TRBV29-1 and TRBJ1-5; the match to TRBD1 covers 7 bases. This CDR3 is built from 14 residues. Trimming at V came to 3 bases and at J to 4 bases, leaving 6 bases not matched to a gene. The V gene's germline CDR1 is SQVTM and CDR2 ANQGSEA. The CDR3 DNA sequence: TGCAGCGTTGATTCCGGGACAGCGAATCAGCCCCAGCATTTT. Its protein is CSVDSGTANQPQHF.

The chain has TRBV21-1 and TRBJ2-2; the table's D gene call, TRBD2, was not cross checked with the DNA. TRBV21-1 is reported as a pseudogene. The CDR3 contains 13 residues. In nucleotides, the CDR3 is TGTGCCAGCAGCAAAGGAGGAGACGGGGAGCTGTTTTTT. This codes for CASSKGGDGELFF.

The chain uses TRBV5-1 and TRBJ2-1; 11 nucleotides align to TRBD2. The V gene's germline CDR1 is SGHRS and CDR2 YFSETQ. The CDR3 contains 18 residues. V shed 4 bases and J 4 bases; nucleotides not matched to a gene: 13. Here the CDR3 reads CASSPVFLAGGRYNEQFF. The CDR3 DNA sequence: TGCGCCAGCAGCCCCGTATTTTTAGCGGGAGGGCGGTACAATGAGCAGTTCTTC.

This chain uses TRBV12-3 or TRBV12-4 with TRBJ1-2; D gene ambiguous. Trimming left V 6 bases short and J 8 bases short, with 16 bases between. There are 13 residues in the CDR3. In DNA form, the CDR3 reads TGTGCCAGCAGCCTAGGCCTGCCCTTCGGCTACACCTTC. This translates into CASSLGLPFGYTF.

The CDR3 region has the DNA TGTGCCAGCAGTCTGATTCTGGGAGCCCCCTACGAGCAGTACTTC. Translating gives CASSLILGAPYEQYF. The rearrangement joins TRBV6-5 to TRBJ2-7; D possibly corresponds to TRBD2 (5 bases). Deletions cut 5 bases from V and 2 bases from J, with 16 bases between. Germline CDR1 reads MNHEY; CDR2 reads SVGAGI. The CDR3 is made up of 15 amino acids.

Only one count was recorded for this clone. The chain has TRBV24-1 and TRBJ2-1; weak D call: TRBD1 (6 bases). Trimming stripped 4 bases from V and 3 bases from J, with 9 bases between. Per the germline V gene, CDR1 is KGHDR and CDR2 is SFDVKD. CDR3 size: 14 residues. CDR3 loop: CATSDKDSYNEQFF. DNA for the CDR3: TGTGCCACCAGTGACAAGGACAGCTACAATGAGCAGTTCTTC.

V and J are TRBV30 and TRBJ1-2; D gene unclear. CDR3 length: 13 amino acids. Trimming removed 2 bases at V and 2 bases at J, with 9 bases between. Looked up from germline, CDR1 is GTSNPN and CDR2 is SVGIG (reference sequence). The CDR3 region is CAWSSGLNYGYTF. The CDR3 DNA reads as TGTGCCTGGAGTAGCGGGTTAAACTATGGCTACACCTTC.

This chain connects TRBV11-1 to TRBJ2-2; D uncertain. This CDR3 is built from 12 residues. Germline V gene lookup returns CDR1 SGHAT and CDR2 FQDESV (reference sequence). Trimming pared 2 bases from V and 5 bases from J, leaving 3 bases between. The CDR3 protein is CASSLHTGELFF. Written as DNA, the CDR3 is TGTGCCAGCAGCTTACATACCGGGGAGCTGTTTTTT.

The chain has TRBV5-1 and TRBJ2-7, with 8 bases matching TRBD2. J gave up 7 bases and V 4 bases, and 7 bases lay outside the gene matches. This CDR3 contains 13 residues. Per germline, CDR1 SGHRS and CDR2 YFSETQ. CDR3 in amino acids: CASSETSEAEQYF. CDR3 nucleotides: TGCGCCAGCAGCGAGACTAGCGAGGCGGAGCAGTACTTC.

This clone was counted once. V gene TRBV5-6 combines with J gene TRBJ1-6, with D possibly being TRBD1 (6 bases). The CDR3 runs 15 residues. Germline V gives CDR1 SGHDT, CDR2 YYEEEE. Trimming removed 3 bases from V and 7 bases from J, with 14 bases in between. Here the CDR3 DNA reads TGTGCCAGCAGCTGGAACAGGGAATCCAATTCACCCCTCCACTTT. Amino acid sequence: CASSWNRESNSPLHF.

The chain employs TRBV5-4 and TRBJ2-3; 13 bases are a match to TRBD2. Losses at the gene ends were 3 bases for V and 4 bases for J; bases not matched to a gene: 5. The CDR3 spans 16 residues. Germline V CDR1 and CDR2: SGHNT, YYREEE (reference sequence). The CDR3 is CASSSTSGRASDTQYF. CDR3 coding DNA: TGTGCCAGCAGCTCCACTAGCGGGAGGGCCTCAGATACGCAGTATTTT.

DNA for the CDR3: TGTGCCAGCAGCGGGGGACAGGGGGGTTCCTACGAGCAGTACTTC. Protein sequence: CASSGGQGGSYEQYF. The chain combines TRBV2 with TRBJ2-7; TRBD1 agrees at 11 bases. The CDR3 runs 15 residues. Germline CDR1 SNHLY, CDR2 FYNNEI. V shed 6 bases, J shed 1 base, and the junction held 5 bases outside the gene matches.

This rearrangement joins TRBV7-2 to TRBJ2-1; TRBD2 matches at 13 bases. The CDR3 covers 14 residues. V shed 5 bases and J 16 bases; nucleotides not matched to a gene: 11. CDR1 and CDR2 (germline): SGHTA, FQGNSA. The CDR3 protein is CASSTQLAGGLLFF. CDR3 DNA sequence: TGTGCCAGCAGCACCCAACTAGCGGGAGGGCTCCTATTCTTC. The variable domain in full, completed from reference TRBV7-2 and TRBJ2-1, reads GAGVSQSPSNKVTEKGKDVELRCDPISGHTALYWYRQSLGQGLEFLIYFQGNSAPDKSGLPSDRFSAERTGGSVSTLTIQRTQQEDSAVYLCASSTQLAGGLLFFGPGTRLTVL.

The chain joins TRBV9 to TRBJ2-3; 7 bases match TRBD2. The CDR3 consists of 17 residues. Germline trimming cut 0 bases from V and 1 base from J; bases unmatched to any gene: 8. CDR1 and CDR2 from the germline V gene are SGDLS and YYNGEE. The CDR3 region has the DNA TGTGCCAGCAGCGTAGTGAGCGGCGGGGGAGGCACAGATACGCAGTATTTT. Translated: CASSVVSGGGGTDTQYF.

The chain uses TRBV6-5 and TRBJ2-7; maybe TRBD2 (5 bases). V dropped 5 bases and J dropped 7 bases, with 21 bases sitting between them. Germline values: CDR1 MNHEY, CDR2 SVGAGI. This CDR3 spans 15 amino acids. CDR3 sequence reads: CASSMFPGPGREQYF. CDR3 bases: TGTGCCAGCAGTATGTTTCCCGGGCCGGGAAGAGAGCAGTACTTC.